This T cell receptor (beta chain) is from a study of T cell responses to AZD1222 COVID-19 vaccine. Per germline, CDR1 GTSNPN and CDR2 SVGIG (reference sequence). The V and J ends lost 4 bases and 8 bases respectively, with 17 bases between them. The CDR3 is 13 amino acids. Findings and caveats of the study: Baseline serostatus was positive in only a handful of AZD1222 recipients. Clonal diversity was possibly underestimated; the donors were predominantly white British and more often female.

Concerning this clone itself: Its target is not known.

Sequencing used immunoSEQ multiplex PCR; TCRdb keeps in-frame clones, though not all of them. This table holds approximately 92,000 clones, around 90% found once. The V and J genes are TRBV30 and TRBJ1-2; no firm D call. The sample here was peripheral blood, taken on day 0 of AZD1222 vaccination. This TCR came from an adult in good health. The CDR3 here is CAWKGFGVLGYTF. DNA of the CDR3: TGTGCCTGGAAAGGGTTTGGGGTCCTGGGCTACACCTTC.